A single T cell receptor beta chain is shown here with its context. In this sample, this clonotype turned up once. Its antigen remains undetermined. Qualities for individual bases were not recorded, and no much larger clone is one base off. A single read is weak support. The donors were roughly 40 Caucasian individuals from Russia, aged roughly 6 to 100 years, who were systemically healthy. Roughly 9.5 milliliters of peripheral blood were drawn from each donor into EDTA-treated Vacutainer tubes. Ficoll-Paque density-gradient centrifugation was used to isolate PBMCs, with at least 7 million per sample. Total RNA, at least 6 micrograms per sample, was extracted from PBMCs with Trizol reagent. For every donor, an aliquot of PBMCs went through flow cytometry to measure the percentages of naive CD45RAhigh/CD27high T cells. The data belong to a study of blood T cells in healthy people across ages (dated by TCRdb to 2013 to 2016). At the level of the whole study: In model experiments, roughly one uniquely barcoded TCR beta cDNA molecule per two T cells was captured by template switching. To avoid experimental bias, donors of different ages were distributed randomly across sequencing lanes. Age-related changes in TCR beta repertoire diversity were measured in the study by deep sequencing normalized with unique cDNA molecular identifiers. The donors were divided into four age groups: young (average approximately 17 years), middle-aged (about 39), aged (approximately 62) and long-lived (roughly 86). For two donors (one aged 18 to 30 and one aged 80 or older), the study analyzed two additional independent replicas of 1 million unique cDNA reads from the same blood draw. Study-level results and caveats: There was a strong correlation between observed TCR beta diversity and the percentage of naive T cells measured by flow cytometry. As age increased, observed TCR beta diversity per million T cells dropped in a roughly linear way, and a significant reduction was already evident by age 40. The long-lived group showed more naive CD4+ T cells, fewer expanded clones and increased TCR diversity than the aged group, suggesting age selection. Because the CMV infection status of the donors was unknown, age-related changes in expanded clonotypes may potentially have been confounded. Estimates of total diversity based on one million sequenced T cells were considered lower bounds and underestimates. Since profiling was done on bulk unsorted PBMCs, naive and antigen-experienced compartments could not be conclusively compared.

From a lookup of the germline V gene (reference sequence), CDR1 and CDR2 are DFQATT and SNEGSKA. Reading from cysteine to phenylalanine, the CDR3 counts 14 amino acids. Only CDR3 DNA is held: 42 bases, read in frame from base 1. V lost 5 bases and J lost 7 bases, and the count of bases not matched to a germline gene is 10. Libraries were prepared through 5' RACE. The instrument given in TCRdb is Illumina HiSeq 2500. The second PCR ran for roughly 7 to 11 cycles and used a J-beta primer mix along with a sample-barcoded 5' primer. Each TCR beta cDNA molecule received a unique molecular identifier from a template-switch 5' adaptor carrying 12 random nucleotides. Each sample yielded at least 2.5 million CDR3-containing paired-end reads. First-strand cDNA was synthesized from all RNA with the Mint cDNA synthesis kit, primed by a TRBC-specific oligonucleotide. Following uracil-DNA glycosylase treatment, a first 18-cycle PCR with universal primers M1SS and BC2_uni_R was performed on all cDNA. The authors' pipeline ran thus. Normalization of each sample was performed by random selection of 1 million high-quality reads, each carrying a distinct molecular identifier. Instead of being binned into consensus sequences, reads that shared molecular identifiers were thrown out. MiTCR, set to a Q25 quality threshold and the strictest error-elimination algorithm, was used for CDR3 identification, clonotype clustering and error correction. A nonparametric unseen species model using Euler transformation provided a lower-bound estimate of total TCR beta diversity. The public reads were reanalyzed by TCRdb: fastp trimming at Q25, MiXCR alignment, in-frame beta chains only. Rows are unified per CDR3 protein, each entry keeping the most common DNA and genes. These V and J calls rely on TCRdb rather than the paper's analysis. This sample lists over 600,000 distinct CDR3 sequences; around 38% were detected once. Of the sample, 30% falls within the top ten clones.

The sequence was obtained from a man at least 80 years old in good health. Input material: blood. Recombination joined TRBV20-1 with TRBJ1-5, and TRBD1 aligns with 8 junction nucleotides. The DNA sequence is TGCAGTGCTCCTCGGACAGGGCTTGGGCAGCCCCAGCATTTT. The encoded protein is CSAPRTGLGQPQHF.